These 31 T cell receptor beta chains came from one sample sequenced in a study of metastatic and nonmetastatic thyroid tumors. TCRdb recomputed clones from the PCR reads via MiXCR. The sample contains about 13,000 clones, 23% of which appear only once. Each patient came to thyroid surgery without any prior treatment (of any kind). What was sequenced was adjacent normal tissue. The receptors here all came from a female donor with papillary thyroid cancer or a benign thyroid nodule (not recorded which). Some clones in this sample may be carry-over from other donors' samples.

This clone was observed a handful of times. This rearrangement joins TRBV5-1 to TRBJ2-2; D tentatively fits TRBD1 or TRBD2 (6 bases each). The germline V gene has CDR1 SGHRS and CDR2 YFSETQ. This CDR3 is 15 amino acids long. V lost 0 bases and J 8 bases, leaving 14 bases between the germline ends. The CDR3 nucleotides read TGCGCCAGCAGCTTGGAGCCGGGGGCGAAAGGGGAGCTGTTTTTT. Translating gives CASSLEPGAKGELFF.

The chain has TRBV5-5 and TRBJ1-5, with D tentatively TRBD1 (5 bases). The V end was cut by 1 base, the J end by 4 bases, with 12 bases between. From germline, CDR1 is SGHKS and CDR2 YYEKEE (reference sequence). The CDR3 runs to 15 residues. CDR3 sequence reads: CASSLWGEGNQPQHF. The CDR3 nucleotides are TGTGCCAGCAGCTTGTGGGGCGAGGGGAATCAGCCCCAGCATTTT.

The chain employs TRBV6-2 or TRBV6-3 and TRBJ2-2, with 13 bases matching TRBD2. The V and J ends lost 5 bases and 1 base, in that order; junction bases with no gene match: 1. In germline, CDR1 is MNHEY, CDR2 SVGEGT. The CDR3 covers 16 residues. CDR3 region: CASSRLAGGNTGELFF. The CDR3 DNA follows: TGTGCCAGCAGTCGACTAGCGGGGGGGAACACCGGGGAGCTGTTTTTT.

The gene calls are TRBV6-5 and TRBJ2-7, with 9 bases fitting TRBD1. Germline V gives CDR1 MNHEY, CDR2 SVGAGI. The CDR3 is 14 residues long. V lost 4 bases and J lost 0; bases outside the gene matches: 1. The CDR3 spells CASSSTGGSYEQYF. In DNA form, the CDR3 reads TGTGCCAGCAGTTCGACAGGGGGCTCCTACGAGCAGTACTTC.

In this sample, this clone turned up many times. This chain connects TRBV20-1 to TRBJ1-1; TRBD1 is a possible D gene (6 bases). Germline loops: CDR1 DFQATT, CDR2 SNEGSKA (reference sequence). V was clipped by 3 bases and J by 10 bases, with 18 bases between them. The CDR3 extends over 13 amino acids. The CDR3 nucleotides are TGCAGTGCTAGGTCGGGGGCGCGAACTCTAGCTTTCTTT. Encoded protein: CSARSGARTLAFF.

Comments on this clone: This sample includes further DNA sequences coding for the same CDR3. The chain couples TRBV27 to TRBJ2-5; tentatively, D is TRBD2 (5 bases). Per the germline V gene, CDR1 is MNHEY and CDR2 is SMNVEV (reference sequence). V was shortened by 3 bases and J by 3 bases, with 11 bases between the two germline ends. The CDR3 totals 14 residues. The CDR3 spells CASSFTGSKETQYF. CDR3 bases: TGTGCCAGCAGTTTTACGGGGAGCAAAGAGACCCAGTACTTC.

This chain connects TRBV6-5 to TRBJ1-4; possible D gene TRBD1, 5 bases. CDR1 MNHEY and CDR2 SVGAGI come from the germline V gene. V lost 3 bases and J lost 8, with 10 bases in between. This CDR3 region has 13 residues. The DNA for the CDR3 is TGTGCCAGCAGTTATCAACGGGACGAAAAACTGTTTTTT. Translation: CASSYQRDEKLFF.

The V call is TRBV11-1, the J call TRBJ1-1, with a possible D match to TRBD1 (6 bases). The length of the CDR3 is 16 residues. Trimming cost V 2 bases and J 1 base, with 14 bases left between them. Germline CDR1 and CDR2: SGHAT and FQDESV (reference sequence). The CDR3 loop is CASSLPLWTENTEAFF. The CDR3 DNA follows: TGTGCCAGCAGCTTACCCCTATGGACAGAGAACACTGAAGCTTTCTTT.

Only a few counts were recorded for this clone. CDR3 region: CASSEPTSGQETQYF. The DNA for the CDR3 is TGTGCCAGCAGTGAACCTACTAGCGGACAAGAGACCCAGTACTTC. The chain employs TRBV25-1 and TRBJ2-5; TRBD2 aligns across 8 bases. V shed 2 bases and J 2 bases; nucleotides not matched to a gene: 4. Germline CDR1 is MGHDK and CDR2 is SYGVNS. The CDR3 extends over 15 amino acids.

At least ten counts were recorded for this clone. The rearrangement links TRBV6-4 to TRBJ2-3, with D perhaps TRBD2 (6 bases). The V end lost 2 bases, the J end lost 2 bases, and 11 bases lay between the germline ends. CDR1 MRHNA and CDR2 SNTAGT come from the germline V gene. The CDR3 extends over 15 amino acids. CDR3 residues: CASSDGGLYTDTQYF. The CDR3 DNA sequence: TGTGCCAGCAGTGACGGGGGACTTTACACAGATACGCAGTATTTT.

This clone has at least ten counts. The chain is built from TRBV4-1 and TRBJ2-6; tentatively, D is TRBD2 (5 bases). This CDR3 region has 16 residues. Deletions cut 4 bases from V and 0 bases from J, with 10 bases between. CDR1 MGHRA and CDR2 YSYEKL come from the germline V gene. The CDR3 sequence: CASSLSRGSGANVLTF. Here the CDR3 DNA reads TGCGCCAGCAGCCTCTCCCGGGGCTCTGGGGCCAACGTCCTGACTTTC.

This clone came up a few times. Since no conserved phenylalanine or tryptophan closes the CDR3, a read error is the likely cause. The chain recombines TRBV27 with TRBJ1-1; 10 bases map to TRBD1. Germline CDR1 is MNHEY and CDR2 is SMNVEV (reference sequence). CDR3 length equals 13 residues. After removal of 8 bases from V and 7 bases from J, the junction contained 7 bases not matched to a gene. The CDR3 sequence: CASFGQGVFEAFS. CDR3 bases: TGTGCCAGCTTCGGACAGGGGGTATTTGAAGCTTTCTCT.

In this sample, this clone turned up a few times. This chain connects TRBV6-1 to TRBJ2-7, with D perhaps matching TRBD2 (6 bases). The V gene's germline CDR1 is MNHNS and CDR2 SASEGT. V was shortened by 6 bases and J by 5 bases, with 20 bases between the two germline ends. The CDR3 runs to 15 residues. The CDR3 nucleotides are TGTGCCAGCAGGGAGTCCTTGGAGGGTTGGAACGAGCAGTACTTC. The encoded protein is CASRESLEGWNEQYF.

This clone is medium-sized within its sample. This chain uses TRBV2 with TRBJ2-1; 7 bases line up with TRBD2. Germline trimming cut 3 bases from V and 8 bases from J; bases unmatched to any gene: 4. The CDR3 covers 13 residues. Germline CDR1 reads SNHLY; CDR2 reads FYNNEI. The CDR3 DNA reads as TGTGCCAGCAGTGAGTCTAGCGGTGATGAGCAGTTCTTC. This codes for CASSESSGDEQFF.

By share of the sample, this clone is medium-sized. V is TRBV12-3 or TRBV12-4 and J is TRBJ1-6; D is unresolved. The CDR3 length is 13 residues. Trimming cost V 6 bases and J 8 bases, with 11 bases left between them. The CDR3 DNA reads TGTGCCAGCAGGTACCAGGCGGATTCACCCCTCCACTTT. This codes for CASRYQADSPLHF.

The chain joins TRBV19 to TRBJ1-6; 7 positions agree with TRBD1. Per germline, CDR1 LNHDA and CDR2 SQIVND (reference sequence). The junction had 9 bases not matched to a gene; V was cut back by 3 bases and J by 10 bases. This CDR3 region has 15 residues. CDR3 sequence: CASSIGRGGGSPLHF. The CDR3 nucleotides are TGTGCCAGTAGTATCGGTAGGGGAGGGGGCTCACCCCTCCACTTT.

Sample share makes this clone medium-sized. The rearrangement links TRBV28 to TRBJ2-7, with TRBD1 identical over 8 bases. From germline, CDR1 is MDHEN and CDR2 SYDVKM. The CDR3 spans 13 residues. J was trimmed by 3 bases and V by 7 bases; bases with no gene match: 5. Here the CDR3 reads CASIGQGGYEQYF. In nucleotides, the CDR3 is TGTGCCAGCATAGGACAGGGAGGCTACGAGCAGTACTTC.

By share of the sample, this clone is medium-sized (0.01 to 0.1%). This chain links TRBV10-3 with TRBJ2-7; D may be TRBD2 (5 bases). Germline V lookup: CDR1 ENHRY, CDR2 SYGVKD. V shed 7 bases and J shed 5 bases, with 15 bases lying between them. The CDR3 length is 13 residues. The CDR3 is CAITGIRSDEQYF. CDR3 sequence (DNA): TGTGCCATCACGGGGATTCGTAGCGACGAGCAGTACTTC.

This clone was picked up many times. The J gene is TRBJ2-5, the V gene TRBV18; 7 bases are shared with TRBD2. The V segment lost 7 bases and the J segment 0 bases; nucleotides outside the gene matches: 2. CDR1 is KGHSH, CDR2 LQKENI, per germline. The CDR3 has 13 amino acids. The CDR3 coding sequence is TGTGCCAGCTATGGGACTAACCAAGAGACCCAGTACTTC. Its protein is CASYGTNQETQYF.

J is TRBJ1-1 and V is TRBV5-1; D uncertain. Between the trimmed V and J ends, which lost 4 bases and 6 bases, there was a span of 10 bases. CDR1 is SGHRS, CDR2 YFSETQ, per germline. The CDR3 runs 12 residues. CDR3 bases: TGCGCCAGCAGCGGTGGTAGCGCTGAAGCTTTCTTT. Encoded protein: CASSGGSAEAFF.

By sample share, this clone is large. The V gene is TRBV12-3 or TRBV12-4, the J gene TRBJ2-7; D is unresolved. The CDR3 runs to 13 residues. V lost 1 base to trimming and J lost 3 bases, with 7 bases between them. Here the CDR3 reads CASSLGQFYEQYF. CDR3 DNA sequence: TGTGCCAGCAGTTTAGGGCAGTTCTACGAGCAGTACTTC.

This clone was seen repeatedly, ten times or more. This chain connects TRBV3-1 to TRBJ2-1, with D possibly TRBD2 on 7 matching bases. The germline gives CDR1 LGHDT, CDR2 YNNKEL (reference sequence). The CDR3 covers 16 residues. The germline V and J ends were trimmed by 4 bases and 1 base, with 14 bases remaining between them. The CDR3 bases are TGTGCCAGCAGCCCCCGGGGGGCTGGATCCTACAATGAGCAGTTCTTC. Residues: CASSPRGAGSYNEQFF.

This clone was seen at least ten times. The chain combines TRBV7-2 with TRBJ2-2, with 7 nucleotides matching TRBD1. With V trimmed by 6 bases and J by 4 bases, 5 bases remained unmatched. Germline-derived CDR1 and CDR2 are SGHTA and FQGNSA. The CDR3 runs to 14 residues. CDR3 nucleotide sequence: TGTGCCAGCAGTTTACAGGGGAGCACCGGGGAGCTGTTTTTT. Translating it yields CASSLQGSTGELFF.

This clone is labeled as medium-sized (0.01 to 0.1%). The V call is TRBV2, the J call TRBJ1-1, with no clear D. From germline, CDR1 is SNHLY and CDR2 FYNNEI. The CDR3 length is 15 residues. The ends were cut back, 5 bases at V and 2 bases at J, with 15 bases in the middle. CDR3 loop: CASSTRRDQNTEAFF. In DNA form, the CDR3 reads TGTGCCAGCAGTACTCGGAGGGATCAAAACACTGAAGCTTTCTTT.

The genes are TRBV28 and TRBJ1-1, with 11 bases lining up with TRBD1. CDR3 size: 17 residues. V shed 4 bases and J 0 bases; nucleotides not matched to a gene: 7. Germline lookup yields CDR1 MDHEN and CDR2 SYDVKM. As DNA, the CDR3 is TGTGCCAGCAGTTCATTGGACAGGGGGCCCATGAACACTGAAGCTTTCTTT. Protein: CASSSLDRGPMNTEAFF.

The chain carries TRBV20-1 and TRBJ2-3; D gene uncertain. CDR3 length: 11 residues. V was cut by 7 bases and J by 2 bases, with 7 bases left in between. Germline CDR1 is DFQATT and CDR2 is SNEGSKA (reference sequence). The CDR3 region is CSVSHTDTQYF. DNA for the CDR3: TGCAGTGTTAGTCACACAGATACGCAGTATTTT.

This clone has at least ten counts. This chain links TRBV4-1 with TRBJ2-1; D is perhaps TRBD2 (5 bases). Looked up from germline, CDR1 is MGHRA and CDR2 is YSYEKL. This CDR3 is built from 15 residues. Trimming took 3 bases from V and 7 from J, leaving 16 bases between them. The CDR3 region has the DNA TGCGCCAGCAGCCACTCCGGGGATGGTGTAAATGAGCAGTTCTTC. Translation gives CASSHSGDGVNEQFF.

This clone has at least ten counts. This chain connects TRBV20-1 to TRBJ2-1; no clear D. Trimming pared 0 bases from V and 0 bases from J, leaving 9 bases between. The CDR3 totals 15 residues. Germline assignment: CDR1 DFQATT and CDR2 SNEGSKA (reference sequence). The CDR3 coding sequence is TGCAGTGCTAGAGATCGTAGGGTCTCCTACAATGAGCAGTTCTTC. Its translation: CSARDRRVSYNEQFF.

The chain couples TRBV11-2 to TRBJ1-1; D is uncertain. CDR1 is SGHAT, CDR2 FQNNGV, per germline. There are 13 residues in the CDR3. The V end lost 3 bases, the J end lost 1 base, and 6 bases lay between the germline ends. CDR3 bases: TGTGCCAGCAGCTTTGCCAAGAACACTGAAGCTTTCTTT. Residues: CASSFAKNTEAFF.

Ten or more counts support this clone. The gene calls are TRBV5-4 and TRBJ2-7, with D possibly TRBD2 on 5 matching bases. V lost 4 bases and J 6 bases, leaving 23 bases between the germline ends. Per the germline V gene, CDR1 is SGHNT and CDR2 is YYREEE (reference sequence). The CDR3 spans 16 residues. CDR3 region: CASSRGLIGTYSEQYF. The CDR3 nucleotides read TGTGCCAGCAGCCGCGGACTGATCGGCACCTACTCCGAGCAGTACTTC.

This chain connects TRBV5-1 to TRBJ2-5; 9 bases line up with TRBD2. Trimming removed 4 bases from V and 2 bases from J; junction bases left unmatched: 6. CDR1 is SGHRS and CDR2 is YFSETQ in the germline V gene. The CDR3 sequence is 15 residues long. CDR3 region: CASSKGLAGQETQYF. DNA of the CDR3: TGCGCCAGCAGCAAGGGGCTAGCGGGACAAGAGACCCAGTACTTC.